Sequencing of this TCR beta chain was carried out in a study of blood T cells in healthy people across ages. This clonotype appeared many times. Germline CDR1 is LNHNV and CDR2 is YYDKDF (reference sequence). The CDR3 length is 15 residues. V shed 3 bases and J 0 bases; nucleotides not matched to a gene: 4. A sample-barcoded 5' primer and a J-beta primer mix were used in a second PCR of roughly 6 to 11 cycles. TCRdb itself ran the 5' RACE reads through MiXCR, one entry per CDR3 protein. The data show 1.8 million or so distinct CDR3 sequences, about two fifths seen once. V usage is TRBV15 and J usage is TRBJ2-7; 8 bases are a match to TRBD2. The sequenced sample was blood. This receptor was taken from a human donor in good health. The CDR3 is CATSRLAGSSYEQYF. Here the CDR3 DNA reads TGTGCCACCAGCAGGTTAGCGGGAAGCTCCTACGAGCAGTACTTC.